These 17 T cell receptor beta chains originate from one sample sequenced in a study of T cells in Graves' hyperthyroidism and ophthalmopathy. TCR beta CDR3 regions were amplified from RNA transcripts. During a first-round RT-PCR of the TCR CDR3, the HTBI primer set was used. TCRdb re-called the multiplex PCR reads through MiXCR, storing one row per CDR3 protein. The sample carries more than 150,000 distinct CDR3 sequences, about a sixth recorded once. The sample taken for sequencing was blood. The origin of the receptors is a woman between 50 and 59 years old with Graves' hyperthyroidism.

This clonotype was recorded at least ten times. The V and J genes are TRBV7-9 and TRBJ2-7, with 8 bases that match TRBD2. J gave up 5 bases and V 3 bases, and 12 bases lay outside the gene matches. The germline V gene has CDR1 SEHNR and CDR2 FQNEAQ (reference sequence). CDR3 length: 16 amino acids. CDR3 DNA: TGTGCCAGCAGCTTGAGGGTGGCGGGGGGCCCCAACGAGCAGTACTTC. Its protein is CASSLRVAGGPNEQYF.

The CDR3 DNA reads TGTGCCAGCAGCCGGCGACAGGGGGCCACCGGGGAGCTGTTTTTT. It translates to CASSRRQGATGELFF. The chain uses TRBV3-1 and TRBJ2-2, with TRBD1 identical over 10 bases. Germline trimming cut 4 bases from V and 4 bases from J; bases unmatched to any gene: 3. Germline CDR1 is LGHDT and CDR2 is YNNKEL (reference sequence). The CDR3 contains 15 residues.

In its sample, this clonotype was seen a few times. Here the CDR3 DNA reads TGTGCCAGCAGTTACTCTTTCGGGGAGCTGTTTTTT. It specifies CASSYSFGELFF. The genes are TRBV6-6 and TRBJ2-2; D uncertain. Germline loops: CDR1 MNHNY, CDR2 SVGAGI (reference sequence). V dropped 0 bases and J dropped 7 bases, with 3 bases sitting between them. The CDR3 is made up of 12 amino acids.

This clonotype was counted many times. The rearrangement uses TRBV7-9 and TRBJ2-5; 9 nucleotides match TRBD1. J gave up 2 bases and V 4 bases, and 8 bases lay outside the gene matches. The CDR3 spans 16 residues. The germline CDR1 and CDR2 sequences are SEHNR and FQNEAQ (reference sequence). As DNA, the CDR3 is TGTGCCAGCAGCTCACAACAGGGGGCCCAGCAAGAGACCCAGTACTTC. Translating gives CASSSQQGAQQETQYF.

This clonotype has just a few counts. V gene TRBV20-1 combines with J gene TRBJ2-4, with TRBD2 matching over 8 bases. This CDR3 has 13 residues. V was pared by 4 bases and J by 7 bases, with 6 bases of the junction left unmatched. Germline V gives CDR1 DFQATT, CDR2 SNEGSKA (reference sequence). The CDR3 nucleotides read TGCAGTGCTACGGGGGGGCCCTGGAACATTCAGTACTTC. Residues: CSATGGPWNIQYF.

This clonotype showed up just a few times. The chain uses TRBV7-9 and TRBJ2-7, with 11 bases matching TRBD2. CDR1 SEHNR and CDR2 FQNEAQ come from the germline V gene (reference sequence). Trimming removed 7 bases from V and 5 bases from J; junction bases left unmatched: 10. This CDR3 contains 15 residues. The DNA for the CDR3 is TGTGCCAGCATAGATAGCGGGGGGGCGTTGAACGAGCAGTACTTC. Its translation: CASIDSGGALNEQYF.

This clonotype has at least ten counts. This chain connects TRBV19 to TRBJ2-5, with D maybe TRBD1 (6 bases). The CDR3 covers 15 residues. Germline-derived CDR1 and CDR2 are LNHDA and SQIVND (reference sequence). The V and J ends lost 2 bases and 2 bases respectively, with 12 bases between them. In DNA, the CDR3 is TGTGCCAGTAGTATACTCAGGGGAAAGCAAGAGACCCAGTACTTC. Its protein is CASSILRGKQETQYF.

This clonotype was seen many times. The chain is built from TRBV15 and TRBJ2-3; D possibly corresponds to TRBD1 (6 bases). Deletions cut 1 base from V and 2 bases from J, with 10 bases between. Germline lookup yields CDR1 LNHNV and CDR2 YYDKDF (reference sequence). The CDR3 loop spans 15 amino acids. The CDR3 DNA is TGTGCCACCAGCAGAGCCCAGGGGATCACAGATACGCAGTATTTT. Its translation is CATSRAQGITDTQYF.

The rearrangement joins TRBV20-1 to TRBJ2-7; TRBD2 matches at 7 bases. V lost 0 bases to trimming and J lost 1 base; unmatched junction nucleotides: 6. The CDR3 loop spans 15 amino acids. Germline CDR1 and CDR2: DFQATT and SNEGSKA (reference sequence). Here the CDR3 reads CSARDRDYPSYEQYF. DNA of the CDR3: TGCAGTGCTAGAGACCGGGACTACCCTTCCTACGAGCAGTACTTC.

This clonotype was recorded a few times. The V and J genes are TRBV19 and TRBJ1-2; no clear D. V was clipped by 3 bases and J by 2 bases, with 19 bases between them. The germline gives CDR1 LNHDA, CDR2 SQIVND (reference sequence). The CDR3 spans 17 residues. The CDR3 bases are TGTGCCAGTAGTATGTCTGGCACACTAACTTACAACTATGGCTACACCTTC. The encoded protein is CASSMSGTLTYNYGYTF.

J is TRBJ1-3 and V is TRBV6-5; no definite D call. The germline V gene encodes CDR1 MNHEY and CDR2 SVGAGI. The germline V and J ends were trimmed by 0 bases and 0 bases, with 6 bases remaining between them. CDR3 length: 15 residues. CDR3 sequence: CASSYSGSSGNTIYF. Here the CDR3 DNA reads TGTGCCAGCAGTTACTCGGGGAGCTCTGGAAACACCATATATTTT.

The sample holds many counts of this clonotype. The chain carries TRBV29-1 and TRBJ2-2; possibly TRBD1 or TRBD2 for D (5 bases each). There are 14 residues in the CDR3. The V gene lost 3 bases and the J gene lost 6 bases, with 14 bases spanning the gap. CDR1 and CDR2 from the germline V gene are SQVTM and ANQGSEA. The CDR3 spells CSVDLGVVAGELFF. In nucleotides, the CDR3 is TGCAGCGTTGATTTGGGGGTAGTTGCCGGGGAGCTGTTTTTT.

This clonotype was found many times. The chain links TRBV28 to TRBJ1-1; D is uncertain. V was clipped by 2 bases and J by 5 bases, with 12 bases between them. Germline V gene sequence: CDR1 MDHEN, CDR2 SYDVKM. The CDR3 runs to 14 residues. CDR3 in DNA: TGTGCCAGCAGTTTAGATGGGCGGTGGACTGAAGCTTTCTTT. It translates to CASSLDGRWTEAFF.

This clonotype was seen many times. J is TRBJ1-1 and V is TRBV10-3; 8 bases fit TRBD1. Trimming took 7 bases from V and 1 from J; bases not matched to a gene: 8. Germline CDR1 and CDR2: ENHRY and SYGVKD. This CDR3 is built from 15 residues. As DNA, the CDR3 is TGTGCCATCACCAACACGGACAGGGCGAACACTGAAGCTTTCTTT. This translates into CAITNTDRANTEAFF.

There are many counts of this clonotype. The chain couples TRBV28 to TRBJ2-5; D is unclear. The V end was cut by 4 bases, the J end by 5 bases, with 17 bases between. The CDR3 loop spans 15 amino acids. Germline CDR1 is MDHEN and CDR2 is SYDVKM. CDR3 nucleotides: TGTGCCAGCAGTTCCCGATCGAGCAGGCGGGAGACCCAGTACTTC. This gives the protein CASSSRSSRRETQYF.

The chain is built from TRBV25-1 and TRBJ1-2; D remains unclear. There are 13 residues in the CDR3. Trimming stripped 2 bases from V and 2 bases from J, with 6 bases between. Per germline, CDR1 MGHDK and CDR2 SYGVNS. The CDR3 spells CASSEQENYGYTF. In nucleotides, the CDR3 is TGTGCCAGCAGTGAACAGGAGAACTATGGCTACACCTTC.

This clonotype was seen ten or more times. The gene calls are TRBV28 and TRBJ2-7, with D possibly being TRBD2 (5 bases). CDR1 is MDHEN, CDR2 SYDVKM, per germline. Trimming took off 5 bases at V and 5 bases at J, with 13 bases between the two ends. CDR3 length: 13 residues. Here the CDR3 DNA reads TGTGCCAGCAGTCCCGCCCGGAGGCACGAGCAGTACTTC. The encoded protein is CASSPARRHEQYF.